These T cell receptor beta chains were read from a single sample in a study of vaccination and CD4 T cells after COVID-19. TCRdb independently ran MiXCR on the PCR reads; one entry per CDR3 protein. Of 15,000 to 20,000 distinct CDR3 sequences listed, about 46% are singletons. For these receptors, no antigen is known. Sequenced material: CD4+ T cells from blood, cultured in vitro, taken before SARS-CoV-2 vaccination. The receptors originated from a human donor who had recovered from COVID-19. Both conserved end residues are part of each CDR3. The order of the fields is V gene, D gene, J gene, clone size, CDR3 protein, CDR3 DNA. A D gene is named only where the DNA matches it firmly. The size entry is marked missing in some rows and otherwise reads once, few, many or a size class.

V: TRBV6-5
D: .
J: TRBJ1-1
size: .
CDR3: CASSYFSGGNTEAFF
DNA: TGTGCCAGCAGTTACTTCTCCGGTGGGAACACTGAAGCTTTCTTT

V: TRBV20-1
D: .
J: TRBJ2-1
size: .
CDR3: CSARALAPQGEQFF
DNA: TGCAGTGCTAGGGCGCTAGCCCCCCAAGGCGAGCAGTTCTTC

V: TRBV5-1
D: .
J: TRBJ2-7
size: .
CDR3: CASSKDGPYEQYF
DNA: TGCGCCAGCAGCAAGGACGGACCCTACGAGCAGTACTTC

V: TRBV12-3/TRBV12-4
D: .
J: TRBJ1-6
size: .
CDR3: CASSLMGDSPLHF
DNA: TGTGCCAGCAGTTTAATGGGGGATTCACCCCTCCACTTT

V: TRBV7-9
D: .
J: TRBJ1-2
size: .
CDR3: CASSLDRIYGYTF
DNA: TGTGCCAGCAGCTTAGACAGGATCTATGGCTACACCTTC

V: TRBV12-3/TRBV12-4
D: .
J: TRBJ2-7
size: .
CDR3: CASSLALSYEQYF
DNA: TGTGCCAGCAGTTTAGCGCTAAGTTACGAGCAGTACTTC

V: TRBV19
D: .
J: TRBJ1-5
size: few
CDR3: CASSSRILGGQPQHF
DNA: TGTGCCAGTAGCAGCAGAATCCTCGGGGGTCAGCCCCAGCATTTT

V: TRBV24-1
D: TRBD1
J: TRBJ1-2
size: .
CDR3: CATSGTGGNYGYTF
DNA: TGTGCCACCAGTGGGACAGGGGGCAACTATGGCTACACCTTC

V: TRBV5-6
D: .
J: TRBJ1-1
size: medium-sized
CDR3: CASSKSRAVVVEAFF
DNA: TGTGCCAGCAGCAAAAGCAGGGCGGTGGTTGTTGAAGCTTTCTTT

V: TRBV2
D: TRBD1
J: TRBJ1-5
size: few
CDR3: CASSPNRGQQPQHF
DNA: TGTGCCAGCAGTCCAAACAGGGGGCAACAGCCCCAGCATTTT

V: TRBV2
D: .
J: TRBJ2-2
size: few
CDR3: CASSEDRVGGELFF
DNA: TGTGCCAGCAGTGAAGACAGGGTAGGCGGGGAGCTGTTTTTT

V: TRBV6-1
D: TRBD1
J: TRBJ2-1
size: few
CDR3: CASIKGTGYNEQFF
DNA: TGTGCCAGCATAAAAGGGACAGGGTACAATGAGCAGTTCTTC

V: TRBV7-3
D: .
J: TRBJ1-6
size: .
CDR3: CASSLTGVGNSPLHF
DNA: TGTGCCAGCAGCCTAACGGGAGTGGGAAATTCACCCCTCCACTTT

V: TRBV2
D: TRBD1
J: TRBJ2-1
size: .
CDR3: CASTTGGVRNEQFF
DNA: TGTGCCAGCACCACAGGGGGCGTGAGAAATGAGCAGTTCTTC

V: TRBV6-1
D: TRBD1
J: TRBJ1-1
size: .
CDR3: CASSRLGTGGLGENTEAFF
DNA: TGTGCCAGCAGCCGACTTGGGACAGGGGGCCTTGGGGAGAACACTGAAGCTTTCTTT

V: TRBV6-1
D: TRBD1
J: TRBJ1-5
size: .
CDR3: CASSERQGARNQPQHF
DNA: TGTGCCAGCAGTGAACGACAGGGGGCAAGGAATCAGCCCCAGCATTTT

V: TRBV27
D: .
J: TRBJ2-5
size: few
CDR3: CASSLKVDRQETQYF
DNA: TGTGCCAGCAGCTTAAAAGTAGACCGACAAGAGACCCAGTACTTC

V: TRBV20-1
D: TRBD1
J: TRBJ2-5
size: few
CDR3: CSARDPLNQGAQETQYF
DNA: TGCAGTGCTAGAGATCCCCTTAATCAGGGGGCGCAGGAGACCCAGTACTTC

V: TRBV30
D: .
J: TRBJ2-7
size: once
CDR3: CAWQPGDSYEQYF
DNA: TGTGCCTGGCAACCCGGGGACTCCTACGAGCAGTACTTC

V: TRBV14
D: .
J: TRBJ2-6
size: .
CDR3: CASSQPGANVLTF
DNA: TGTGCCAGCAGCCAACCAGGGGCCAACGTCCTGACTTTC

V: TRBV7-2
D: .
J: TRBJ2-1
size: .
CDR3: CASSFGTPNYNEQFF
DNA: TGTGCCAGCAGCTTCGGGACACCAAATTACAATGAGCAGTTCTTC

V: TRBV20-1
D: .
J: TRBJ1-1
size: .
CDR3: CSARPSMNTEAFF
DNA: TGCAGTGCTAGACCCAGCATGAACACTGAAGCTTTCTTT

V: TRBV20-1
D: .
J: TRBJ2-5
size: few
CDR3: CSAAPVQETQYF
DNA: TGCAGTGCCGCCCCGGTACAAGAGACCCAGTACTTC

V: TRBV6-1
D: TRBD2
J: TRBJ2-3
size: .
CDR3: CASSPLAGGADTQYF
DNA: TGTGCCAGCAGTCCACTAGCGGGGGGCGCAGATACGCAGTATTTT

V: TRBV5-4
D: TRBD2
J: TRBJ2-2
size: .
CDR3: CASSLAQLAGRTGELFF
DNA: TGTGCCAGCAGCTTGGCCCAACTAGCGGGAAGGACCGGGGAGCTGTTTTTT

V: TRBV5-1
D: .
J: TRBJ2-7
size: .
CDR3: CASDPDDYEQYF
DNA: TGCGCCAGCGACCCCGACGACTACGAGCAGTACTTC

V: TRBV20-1
D: .
J: TRBJ1-1
size: .
CDR3: CSATKGQVAEAFF
DNA: TGCAGTGCTACTAAGGGACAAGTGGCTGAAGCTTTCTTT

V: TRBV7-3
D: .
J: TRBJ2-1
size: .
CDR3: CASSLNRGYNEQFF
DNA: TGTGCCAGCAGCTTAAATAGGGGATACAATGAGCAGTTCTTC

V: TRBV18
D: .
J: TRBJ2-3
size: once
CDR3: CASSPGIPSSTDTQYF
DNA: TGTGCCAGCTCACCAGGGATACCATCTAGCACAGATACGCAGTATTTT

V: TRBV5-1
D: TRBD1
J: TRBJ2-7
size: .
CDR3: CASSAGQGVPYEQYF
DNA: TGCGCCAGCAGCGCAGGACAGGGGGTCCCCTACGAGCAGTACTTC

V: TRBV7-8
D: .
J: TRBJ1-5
size: few
CDR3: CASSLGDTGGVDQPQHF
DNA: TGTGCCAGCAGCTTAGGGGACACGGGAGGGGTCGATCAGCCCCAGCATTTT

V: TRBV20-1
D: .
J: TRBJ1-1
size: .
CDR3: CSARVRTEAFF
DNA: TGCAGTGCTAGAGTTCGGACAGAAGCTTTCTTT

V: TRBV2
D: .
J: TRBJ2-7
size: few
CDR3: CASSEGTGTLYEQYF
DNA: TGTGCCAGCAGTGAAGGAACCGGGACATTGTACGAGCAGTACTTC

V: TRBV6-1
D: .
J: TRBJ1-1
size: few
CDR3: CASSPKAGRHTEAFF
DNA: TGTGCCAGCAGCCCTAAGGCAGGGCGGCACACTGAAGCTTTCTTT